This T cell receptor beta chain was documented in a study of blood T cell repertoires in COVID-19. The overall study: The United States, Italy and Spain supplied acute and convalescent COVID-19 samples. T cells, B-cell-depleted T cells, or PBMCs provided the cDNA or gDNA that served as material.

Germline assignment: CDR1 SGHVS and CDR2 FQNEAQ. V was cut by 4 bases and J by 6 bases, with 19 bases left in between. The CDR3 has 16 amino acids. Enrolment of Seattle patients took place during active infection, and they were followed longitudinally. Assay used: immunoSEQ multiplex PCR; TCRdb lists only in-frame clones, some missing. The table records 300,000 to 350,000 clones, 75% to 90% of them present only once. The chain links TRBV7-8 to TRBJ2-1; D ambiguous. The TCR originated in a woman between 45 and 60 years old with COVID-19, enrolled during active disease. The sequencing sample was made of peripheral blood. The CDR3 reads CASSSPTLRSINEQFF. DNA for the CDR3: TGTGCCAGCAGCTCCCCGACTTTGAGGAGTATCAATGAGCAGTTCTTC.